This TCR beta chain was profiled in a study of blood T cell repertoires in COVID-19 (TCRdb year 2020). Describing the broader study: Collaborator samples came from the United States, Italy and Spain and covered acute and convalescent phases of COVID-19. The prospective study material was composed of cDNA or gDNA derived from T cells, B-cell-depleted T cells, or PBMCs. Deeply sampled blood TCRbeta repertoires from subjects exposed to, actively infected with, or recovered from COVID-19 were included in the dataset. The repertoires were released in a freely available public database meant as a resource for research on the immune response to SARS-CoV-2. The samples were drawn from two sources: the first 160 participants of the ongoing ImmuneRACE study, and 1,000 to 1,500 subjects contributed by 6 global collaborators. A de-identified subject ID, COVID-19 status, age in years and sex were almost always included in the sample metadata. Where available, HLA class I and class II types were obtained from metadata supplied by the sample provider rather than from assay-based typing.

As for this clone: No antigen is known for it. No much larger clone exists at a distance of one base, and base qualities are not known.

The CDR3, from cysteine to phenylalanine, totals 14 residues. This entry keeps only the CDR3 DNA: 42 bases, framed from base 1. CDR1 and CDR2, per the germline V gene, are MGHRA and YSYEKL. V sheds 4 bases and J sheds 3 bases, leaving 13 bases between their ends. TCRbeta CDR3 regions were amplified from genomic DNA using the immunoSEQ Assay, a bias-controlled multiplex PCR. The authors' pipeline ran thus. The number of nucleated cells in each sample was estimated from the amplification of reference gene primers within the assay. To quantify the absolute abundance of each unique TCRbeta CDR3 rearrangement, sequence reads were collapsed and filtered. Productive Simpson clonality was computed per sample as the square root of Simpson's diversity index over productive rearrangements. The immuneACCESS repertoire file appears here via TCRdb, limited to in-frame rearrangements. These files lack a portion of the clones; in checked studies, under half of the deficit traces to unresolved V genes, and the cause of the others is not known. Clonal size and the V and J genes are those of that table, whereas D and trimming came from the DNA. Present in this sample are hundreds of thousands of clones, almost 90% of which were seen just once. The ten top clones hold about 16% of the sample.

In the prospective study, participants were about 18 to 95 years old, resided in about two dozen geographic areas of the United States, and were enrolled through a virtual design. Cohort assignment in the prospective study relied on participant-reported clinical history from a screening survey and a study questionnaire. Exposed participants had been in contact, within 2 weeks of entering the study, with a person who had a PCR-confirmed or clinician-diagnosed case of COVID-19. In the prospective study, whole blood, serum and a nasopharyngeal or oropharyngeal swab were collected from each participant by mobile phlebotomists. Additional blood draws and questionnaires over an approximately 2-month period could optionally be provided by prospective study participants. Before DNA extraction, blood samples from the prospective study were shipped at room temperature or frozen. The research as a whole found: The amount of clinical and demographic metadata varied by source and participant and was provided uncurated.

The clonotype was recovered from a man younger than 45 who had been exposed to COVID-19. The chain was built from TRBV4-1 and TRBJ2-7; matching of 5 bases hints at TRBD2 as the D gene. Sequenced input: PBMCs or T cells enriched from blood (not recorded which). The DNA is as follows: TGCGCCAGCAGCCTTGAAGCGGCAGGCTACGAGCAGTACTTC. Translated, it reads CASSLEAAGYEQYF.